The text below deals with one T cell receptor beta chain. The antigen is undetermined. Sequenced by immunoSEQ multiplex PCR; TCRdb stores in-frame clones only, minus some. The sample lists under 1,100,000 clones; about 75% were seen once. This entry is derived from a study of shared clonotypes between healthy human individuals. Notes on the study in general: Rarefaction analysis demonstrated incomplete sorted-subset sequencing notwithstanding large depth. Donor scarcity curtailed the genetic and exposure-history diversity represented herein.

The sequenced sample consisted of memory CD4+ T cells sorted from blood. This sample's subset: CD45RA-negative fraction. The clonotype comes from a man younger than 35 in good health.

CDR3 sequence: CASSEAFDPGGAYNEQFF. CDR3 coding DNA: TGTGCCAGCAGTGAAGCCTTCGATCCGGGGGGGGCCTACAATGAGCAGTTCTTC. V and J are TRBV6-1 and TRBJ2-1; TRBD2 matches 8 bases. The CDR3 is 18 residues long. V was pared by 0 bases and J by 2 bases, with 9 bases of the junction left unmatched. Germline CDR1 is MNHNS and CDR2 is SASEGT.